The 30 T cell receptor beta chains below all came from one sample that was sequenced in a study of blood T cell repertoires in COVID-19. Sequenced by immunoSEQ multiplex PCR; TCRdb stores in-frame clones only, minus some. This table holds 150,000 or so clones, over 60% found once. The sequenced material came from peripheral blood. These receptor sequences come from a woman in her 70s with acute or convalescent COVID-19.

The rearrangement joins TRBV24-1 to TRBJ2-7; 10 nucleotides match TRBD2. Germline V gene data show CDR1 as KGHDR and CDR2 as SFDVKD. The CDR3 totals 14 residues. The junction had 1 base not matched to a gene; V was cut back by 4 bases and J by 2 bases. Here the CDR3 reads CATSELAGAYEQYF. The CDR3 DNA reads as TGTGCCACCAGTGAGCTAGCGGGAGCCTACGAGCAGTACTTC.

The gene calls are TRBV6-5 and TRBJ2-7; D remains unclear. V lost 2 bases to trimming and J lost 6 bases, with 11 bases between them. This CDR3 has 13 amino acids. In germline, CDR1 is MNHEY, CDR2 SVGAGI. CDR3 sequence reads: CASSYNSRSEQYF. DNA for the CDR3: TGTGCCAGCAGTTACAACAGTCGGTCCGAGCAGTACTTC.

CDR3 in DNA: TGTGCCAGTAGCGGCCCGGGACAGGGTAGTCCAGATACGCAGTATTTT. Residues: CASSGPGQGSPDTQYF. This chain links TRBV19 with TRBJ2-3; the match to TRBD1 covers 9 bases. After removal of 6 bases from V and 4 bases from J, the junction contained 11 bases not matched to a gene. Germline loops: CDR1 LNHDA, CDR2 SQIVND (reference sequence). This CDR3 has 16 amino acids.

The gene calls are TRBV24-1 and TRBJ2-2, with 13 bases that match TRBD2. V lost 5 bases to trimming and J lost 0 bases; unmatched junction nucleotides: 5. CDR3 length equals 18 residues. Germline CDR1 and CDR2: KGHDR and SFDVKD. This chain's CDR3 is CATSVTSGRASNTGELFF. CDR3 bases: TGTGCCACCAGTGTTACTAGCGGGAGGGCCTCGAACACCGGGGAGCTGTTTTTT.

V and J are TRBV11-3 and TRBJ2-5; possible D gene TRBD1, 6 bases. The CDR3 loop spans 13 amino acids. Trimming stripped 6 bases from V and 2 bases from J, with 10 bases between. Germline V gene data show CDR1 as SGHNT and CDR2 as YENEEA. Here the CDR3 DNA reads TGTGCCAGCAGTCGAGGGGGACAAGAGACCCAGTACTTC. The encoded protein is CASSRGGQETQYF.

CDR3 amino acids: CASSQDRAYAFF. As DNA, the CDR3 is TGTGCCAGCAGCCAGGACAGGGCGTATGCTTTCTTT. This chain joins TRBV6-5 and TRBJ1-1, with 8 bases identical to TRBD1. CDR3 size: 12 residues. Germline V gene lookup returns CDR1 MNHEY and CDR2 SVGAGI. J lost 11 bases, V lost 6 bases, and 8 bases had no gene match.

This chain uses TRBV15 with TRBJ1-2; TRBD1 aligns across 8 bases. CDR1 is LNHNV and CDR2 is YYDKDF in the germline V gene (reference sequence). Losses at the gene ends were 3 bases for V and 5 bases for J; bases not matched to a gene: 8. This CDR3 contains 15 residues. The chain's CDR3 is CATSSTGGAVYGYTF. Here the CDR3 DNA reads TGTGCCACCAGCAGCACAGGGGGTGCGGTGTATGGCTACACCTTC. The whole variable domain, remainder taken from reference TRBV15 and TRBJ1-2, is DAMVIQNPRYQVTQFGKPVTLSCSQTLNHNVMYWYQQKSSQAPKLLFHYYDKDFNNEADTPDNFQSRRPNTSFCFLDIRSPGLGDTAMYLCATSSTGGAVYGYTFGSGTRLTVV.

This clone was seen once. The chain uses TRBV5-6 and TRBJ1-1; D might be TRBD1 (5 bases). Germline V CDR1 and CDR2: SGHDT, YYEEEE. The CDR3 totals 13 residues. V dropped 0 bases and J dropped 6 bases, with 9 bases sitting between them. CDR3 bases: TGTGCCAGCAGCTTGGGAGCAGGGCCTGAAGCTTTCTTT. It yields the protein CASSLGAGPEAFF. The complete variable domain, with remaining parts taken from reference TRBV5-6 and TRBJ1-1, reads DAGVTQSPTHLIKTRGQQVTLRCSPKSGHDTVSWYQQALGQGPQFIFQYYEEEERQRGNFPDRFSGHQFPNYSSELNVNALLLGDSALYLCASSLGAGPEAFFGQGTRLTVV.

On this clone itself: The same CDR3 arises from other DNA sequences in this sample as well. The J gene is TRBJ1-3, the V gene TRBV7-2; TRBD1 is a possible D gene (6 bases). This CDR3 is 12 amino acids long. V shed 2 bases and J shed 10 bases, with 9 bases lying between them. The germline gives CDR1 SGHTA, CDR2 FQGNSA. The CDR3 is CASSLRQDTIYF. In DNA form, the CDR3 reads TGTGCCAGCAGCTTAAGACAGGATACCATATATTTT.

This clone showed up just a few times. The chain employs TRBV6-5 and TRBJ2-1; no definite D call. This CDR3 is built from 15 residues. The V end lost 0 bases, the J end lost 6 bases, and 12 bases lay between the germline ends. Germline V lookup: CDR1 MNHEY, CDR2 SVGAGI. The CDR3 coding sequence is TGTGCCAGCAGTTACTCGGATCCTAGAACCAATGAGCAGTTCTTC. It codes for CASSYSDPRTNEQFF.

This clone was observed a few times. This chain uses TRBV9 with TRBJ2-5, with D possibly matching TRBD2 (6 bases). The ends were cut back, 4 bases at V and 5 bases at J, with 15 bases in the middle. Per germline, CDR1 SGDLS and CDR2 YYNGEE. This CDR3 has 14 residues. CDR3 sequence: CASSPVAGSETQYF. CDR3 DNA: TGTGCCAGCAGCCCAGTCGCCGGGAGTGAGACCCAGTACTTC.

This clone was seen a handful of times. The chain couples TRBV15 to TRBJ1-6; D gene unclear. The CDR3 runs 13 residues. Germline V CDR1 and CDR2: LNHNV, YYDKDF (reference sequence). V lost 1 base and J lost 8, with 6 bases in between. The CDR3 coding sequence is TGTGCCACCAGCAGAGGAGGCCATTCACCCCTCCACTTT. Translating gives CATSRGGHSPLHF.

Note on this clone: The sample carries other DNA sequences with the same CDR3. The chain couples TRBV28 to TRBJ2-6, with D perhaps TRBD1 (6 bases). The germline V and J ends were trimmed by 6 bases and 4 bases, with 13 bases remaining between them. CDR3 length: 15 amino acids. Germline V gene data show CDR1 as MDHEN and CDR2 as SYDVKM. CDR3 in amino acids: CASSSGQTGANVLTF. DNA for the CDR3: TGTGCCAGCAGCTCTGGACAGACCGGGGCCAACGTCCTGACTTTC.

V and J are TRBV6-5 and TRBJ1-1, with TRBD1 matching over 10 bases. V lost 5 bases to trimming and J lost 4 bases; unmatched junction nucleotides: 7. The V gene's germline CDR1 is MNHEY and CDR2 SVGAGI. The length of the CDR3 is 15 residues. CDR3 sequence (DNA): TGTGCCAGCAGTCGACAGGGGGCGGCCGGCACTGAAGCTTTCTTT. Translation: CASSRQGAAGTEAFF.

This clone was observed at least ten times. The gene calls are TRBV18 and TRBJ2-3; 7 bases line up with TRBD1. Germline CDR1 reads KGHSH; CDR2 reads LQKENI. The V and J ends lost 3 bases and 0 bases, in that order; junction bases with no gene match: 15. There are 19 residues in the CDR3. The CDR3 reads CASSPRQGRMVGSTDTQYF. The CDR3 DNA reads as TGTGCCAGCTCACCCCGACAGGGTAGGATGGTCGGAAGCACAGATACGCAGTATTTT.

The V call is TRBV12-3 or TRBV12-4, the J call TRBJ1-1; D is ambiguous. This CDR3 region has 11 residues. V lost 7 bases and J 6 bases, leaving 9 bases between the germline ends. CDR3 sequence reads: CASTWAAEAFF. The CDR3 coding sequence is TGTGCCAGCACTTGGGCCGCTGAAGCTTTCTTT.

This clone was detected a few times. The same CDR3 arises from other DNA sequences in this sample as well. This chain connects TRBV9 to TRBJ1-4; D uncertain. CDR1 and CDR2 (germline): SGDLS, YYNGEE. This CDR3 contains 14 residues. V gave up 0 bases and J gave up 5 bases, with 8 bases separating them. The CDR3 DNA is TGTGCCAGCAGCGTAGGTACAGAAAATGAAAAACTGTTTTTT. Protein: CASSVGTENEKLFF. Drawing the rest from reference TRBV9 and TRBJ1-4, the complete variable domain is DSGVTQTPKHLITATGQRVTLRCSPRSGDLSVYWYQQSLDQGLQFLIQYYNGEERAKGNILERFSAQQFPDLHSELNLSSLELGDSALYFCASSVGTENEKLFFGSGTQLSVL.

DNA of the CDR3: TGTGCCAGCAGCGTAGTACCAGATATGAACACTGAAGCTTTCTTT. This codes for CASSVVPDMNTEAFF. The V and J genes are TRBV9 and TRBJ1-1; D is uncertain. The CDR3 sequence is 15 residues long. Trimming removed 0 bases at V and 0 bases at J, with 9 bases between. CDR1 is SGDLS and CDR2 is YYNGEE in the germline V gene.

The J gene is TRBJ2-2, the V gene TRBV7-9; 9 nucleotides agree with TRBD1. This CDR3 is 15 amino acids long. Germline V gene sequence: CDR1 SEHNR, CDR2 FQNEAQ (reference sequence). Losses at the gene ends were 4 bases for V and 1 base for J; bases not matched to a gene: 1. DNA of the CDR3: TGTGCCAGCAGCTCGGGACAGGGGAACACCGGGGAGCTGTTTTTT. It specifies CASSSGQGNTGELFF.

V and J are TRBV19 and TRBJ1-3; 7 bases line up with TRBD1. This CDR3 is built from 13 residues. Losses at the gene ends were 8 bases for V and 2 bases for J; bases not matched to a gene: 3. Germline values: CDR1 LNHDA, CDR2 SQIVND (reference sequence). The CDR3 nucleotides read TGTGCCAGTTTGGGACAGCCTGGAAACACCATATATTTT. This encodes CASLGQPGNTIYF.

The chain combines TRBV14 with TRBJ2-5; 13 bases fit TRBD2. With V trimmed by 1 base and J by 4 bases, 6 bases remained unmatched. Per the germline V gene, CDR1 is SGHDN and CDR2 is FVKESK. This CDR3 is built from 17 residues. The CDR3 loop reads CASSQGTSGRARETQYF. In DNA form, the CDR3 reads TGTGCCAGCAGCCAAGGAACTAGCGGGAGGGCCCGAGAGACCCAGTACTTC.

The CDR3 sequence is CASSFNTDTQYF. CDR3 bases: TGTGCCAGCAGTTTTAACACAGATACGCAGTATTTT. The genes are TRBV2 and TRBJ2-3; D is ambiguous. V was clipped by 5 bases and J by 2 bases, with 5 bases between them. CDR1 and CDR2 from the germline V gene are SNHLY and FYNNEI. CDR3 size: 12 residues.

This clone has more than one count but fewer than ten. V gene TRBV12-3 or TRBV12-4 combines with J gene TRBJ1-1; 7 bases map to TRBD1. V gave up 7 bases and J gave up 8 bases; unmatched junction bases: 10. This CDR3 spans 13 amino acids. DNA of the CDR3: TGTGCCAGCAACCCCCGGGGGACAGCCGAAGCTTTCTTT. Translating gives CASNPRGTAEAFF.

The V call is TRBV30, the J call TRBJ1-5; tentatively, D is TRBD1 (5 bases). The V gene's germline CDR1 is GTSNPN and CDR2 SVGIG (reference sequence). The V and J ends lost 2 bases and 7 bases respectively, with 12 bases between them. The CDR3 runs 13 residues. DNA of the CDR3: TGTGCCTGGAGTAAGCAGGGTGGACAGCCCCAGCATTTT. Translating it yields CAWSKQGGQPQHF.

The chain links TRBV7-8 to TRBJ1-2; TRBD1 agrees at 8 bases. J was trimmed by 4 bases and V by 1 base; bases with no gene match: 11. CDR3 size: 17 residues. The V gene's germline CDR1 is SGHVS and CDR2 FQNEAQ. This CDR3 is CASSLDSAGGAGYGYTF. The CDR3 bases are TGTGCCAGCAGCTTAGACTCTGCAGGGGGCGCTGGCTATGGCTACACCTTC.

The table lists this clone with a count of one. The chain is built from TRBV19 and TRBJ2-1; D call uncertain. The CDR3 spans 14 residues. Germline V gene lookup returns CDR1 LNHDA and CDR2 SQIVND (reference sequence). Trimming cost V 4 bases and J 6 bases, with 13 bases left between them. The CDR3, as DNA: TGTGCCAGTAGTAACTCGGTGTTAGCCAATGAGCAGTTCTTC. Translation gives CASSNSVLANEQFF. Together with reference TRBV19 and TRBJ2-1, the CDR3 gives the full variable domain: DGGITQSPKYLFRKEGQNVTLSCEQNLNHDAMYWYRQDPGQGLRLIYYSQIVNDFQKGDIAEGYSVSREKKESFPLTVTSAQKNPTAFYLCASSNSVLANEQFFGPGTRLTVL.

This clone was counted between two and nine times. V usage is TRBV11-2 and J usage is TRBJ1-1; D ambiguous. V was clipped by 1 base and J by 2 bases, with 5 bases between them. Germline values: CDR1 SGHAT, CDR2 FQNNGV. There are 13 residues in the CDR3. CDR3 protein: CASSLAVNTEAFF. The CDR3 nucleotides read TGTGCCAGCAGCTTAGCGGTTAACACTGAAGCTTTCTTT.

This clone was seen only a few times. Its ends do not fully match the called genes, so a read error is possible. This rearrangement joins TRBV11-2 to TRBJ2-1; D possibly corresponds to TRBD2 (5 bases). Germline V gene sequence: CDR1 SGHAT, CDR2 FQNNGV. This CDR3 region has 13 residues. The DNA for the CDR3 is TGCACTAGTGGTTGGAGCTCCTACAATGAGCAGTTCTTC. Translated, it gives CTSGWSSYNEQFF. The full variable domain, its missing parts supplied by reference TRBV11-2 and TRBJ2-1, is EAGVAQSPRYKIIEKRQSVAFWCNPISGHATLYWYQQILGQGPKLLIQFQNNGVVDDSQLPKDRFSAERLKGVDSTLKIQPAKLEDSAVYLCTSGWSSYNEQFFGPGTRLTVL.

The chain has TRBV2 and TRBJ1-1; no clear D. Trimming took off 1 base at V and 2 bases at J, with 8 bases between the two ends. CDR1 is SNHLY and CDR2 is FYNNEI in the germline V gene. This CDR3 spans 14 amino acids. The CDR3: CASSEVLSNTEAFF. CDR3 DNA sequence: TGTGCCAGCAGTGAAGTGTTGTCAAACACTGAAGCTTTCTTT.

CDR3 loop: CASSAGQGGTNEKLFF. DNA of the CDR3: TGTGCCAGCAGCGCGGGACAGGGGGGAACTAATGAAAAACTGTTTTTT. The V call is TRBV5-4, the J call TRBJ1-4, with TRBD1 identical over 11 bases. Germline-derived CDR1 and CDR2 are SGHNT and YYREEE (reference sequence). The ends lost 4 bases at V and 1 base at J; junction bases unmatched: 3. This CDR3 contains 16 residues.